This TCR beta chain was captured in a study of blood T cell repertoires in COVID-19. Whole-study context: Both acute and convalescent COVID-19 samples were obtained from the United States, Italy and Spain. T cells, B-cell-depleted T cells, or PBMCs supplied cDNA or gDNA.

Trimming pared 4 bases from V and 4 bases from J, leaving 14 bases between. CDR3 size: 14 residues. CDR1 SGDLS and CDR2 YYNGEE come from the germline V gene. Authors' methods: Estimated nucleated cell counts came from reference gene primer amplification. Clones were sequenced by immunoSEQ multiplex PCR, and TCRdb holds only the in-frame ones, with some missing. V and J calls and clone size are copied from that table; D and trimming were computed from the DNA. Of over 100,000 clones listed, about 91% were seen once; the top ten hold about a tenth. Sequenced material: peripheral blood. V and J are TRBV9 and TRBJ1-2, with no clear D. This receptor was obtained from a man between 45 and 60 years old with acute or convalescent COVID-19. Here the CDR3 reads CASSPDQRIYGYTF. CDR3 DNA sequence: TGTGCCAGCAGCCCAGACCAGCGAATCTATGGCTACACCTTC.